This record looks at one T cell receptor (beta chain) sequence and its context. There is no known antigen for this receptor. One base away there is no much larger clone; base qualities are not given. The donors were included in the validation cohort of 120 subjects, a group kept apart from the roughly 730-subject first cohort. The library came from the immunoSEQ multiplex PCR assay. Under the source paper's analysis protocol: To diagnose cytomegalovirus status from the catalog of TCR beta chain sequences, a statistical classification framework was built. In its TCRdb copy, this immuneACCESS table keeps in-frame sequences only and misses some clones. Where compared with another copy, unresolved V genes explain less than half of these, and the others have no known cause. V, J and clone size were drawn from that table, and D and trimming were deduced from the DNA. The sample contains around 180,000 clones, roughly 83% of them found a single time. 1.4% to 1.5% of the sample lies in the top ten.

The data are from a study of cytomegalovirus exposure and HLA in healthy donors (dated by TCRdb to 2015 to 2018). About the study as a whole: The 666 repertoires of the first cohort and the 95 to 150 validation repertoires were produced on the same platform, according to a later analysis. The study aimed to test whether signatures of past pathogen exposure could be identified by cataloging public T cell receptors. In addition to the first cohort of 500 to 850 subjects, a separate validation cohort of about 120 different subjects was used. To predict cytomegalovirus infection status, the study combined high-throughput TCR immunosequencing, statistical association of individual TCRs with disease status, and machine learning.

Paper-wide results and their limitations: A total of fewer than 200 TCR beta chains were listed by the study as associated with cytomegalovirus. The authors suggested that the approach could potentially be extended to other disease states and immunological phenotypes. A later analysis found that TCRs clustered in the first cohort also tended to co-occur in the 95 to 150 validation repertoires, with more than 90% of cluster scores above 0. Three of the identified cytomegalovirus-associated TCR beta chains were confirmed in vitro to be specific for cytomegalovirus antigens. The classifier was reported to diagnose cytomegalovirus status with high specificity and sensitivity in both the original and validation cohorts. A later analysis had no HLA typing for the validation cohort, so co-occurrence there was scored across all 130 or so repertoires. Most TCR sequences were observed very rarely across donors, whereas some public TCRs were present in many individuals.

CDR3 length: 16 amino acids, cysteine to phenylalanine. The retained sequence is limited to the CDR3, 48 bases, with the frame set at the first base. CDR1 SQVTM and CDR2 ANQGSEA were looked up in the germline V gene. At the junction V is shortened by 5 bases and J by 3 bases, with 22 bases in between. This receptor was identified in a woman aged 18-29 years in good health and CMV-seronegative. The material sequenced was PBMCs. The rearranged segments are TRBV29-1 and TRBJ1-1, with TRBD1 perhaps the D gene, on 5 matching bases. The nucleotide sequence reads TGCAGCGTTCCGATTCGCGTACAGGAGCTAGACACTGAAGCTTTCTTT. Its protein is CSVPIRVQELDTEAFF.